The 17 T cell receptor beta chains below were found in one sample sequenced in a study of CD8 T cells in Susac syndrome. Reverse transcription of about 0.45 to 1 ug RNA used random hexamers. One entry per CDR3 protein, called by TCRdb with MiXCR from the immunoSEQ multiplex PCR reads. The sample holds around 200,000 distinct CDR3 sequences, around 95% seen once. The sample was CD4+ T cells from PBMCs. The receptors shown here come from a human donor with Susac syndrome.

V is TRBV12-3 or TRBV12-4 and J is TRBJ2-4; 8 bases fit TRBD1. Losses at the gene ends were 2 bases for V and 15 bases for J; bases not matched to a gene: 6. The CDR3 is 12 amino acids. CDR3 bases: TGTGCCAGCAGTTTATTTGGGACAGGAGGGTACTTC. It codes for CASSLFGTGGYF.

The V gene is TRBV9, the J gene TRBJ2-5; D ambiguous. This CDR3 has 13 residues. Trimming took off 3 bases at V and 3 bases at J, with 9 bases between the two ends. Germline V gene lookup returns CDR1 SGDLS and CDR2 YYNGEE. The CDR3 DNA is TGTGCCAGCAGCGGCCCAGAAAAAGAGACCCAGTACTTC. It encodes CASSGPEKETQYF.

The genes are TRBV6-5 and TRBJ2-7, with D unresolved. This CDR3 has 11 amino acids. From germline, CDR1 is MNHEY and CDR2 SVGAGI. V dropped 4 bases and J dropped 5 bases, with 6 bases sitting between them. The CDR3 protein is CASSSFDEQYF. CDR3 coding DNA: TGTGCCAGCAGTTCGTTTGACGAGCAGTACTTC.

The chain carries TRBV12-5 and TRBJ2-6, with D perhaps TRBD2 (6 bases). CDR3 length: 16 amino acids. Germline CDR1 and CDR2: LGHNT and FRNRAP. Trimming removed 7 bases at V and 1 base at J, with 14 bases between. The CDR3 here is CASAWGGISGANVLTF. The CDR3 DNA sequence: TGTGCTAGTGCGTGGGGAGGTATTTCTGGGGCCAACGTCCTGACTTTC.

This chain joins TRBV20-1 and TRBJ1-2; TRBD1 agrees at 7 bases. CDR3 size: 12 residues. J was trimmed by 4 bases and V by 6 bases; bases with no gene match: 5. Germline lookup yields CDR1 DFQATT and CDR2 SNEGSKA (reference sequence). The CDR3 nucleotides are TGCAGTGCAGGACAGGACCCCTATGGCTACACCTTC. It translates to CSAGQDPYGYTF.

As regards this clonotype: Mismatch with germline at one junction end may stem from a read error. The chain joins TRBV10-3 to TRBJ2-3; maybe TRBD2 (5 bases). Germline-derived CDR1 and CDR2 are ENHRY and SYGVKD. The CDR3 has 13 residues. In DNA, the CDR3 is TGTGCCGTCAGGACGGGGAGCACAGATACGCAGTATTTT. Its translation: CAVRTGSTDTQYF.

CDR3 DNA sequence: TGTGCCAGCAGCCCGTCACTAGCGGGGGGACAAGAGACCCAGTACTTC. Encoded protein: CASSPSLAGGQETQYF. The chain links TRBV5-4 to TRBJ2-5; TRBD2 matches at 12 bases. Germline CDR1 and CDR2: SGHNT and YYREEE (reference sequence). V was clipped by 4 bases and J by 2 bases; unmatched bases: 6. The CDR3 has 16 residues.

The chain joins TRBV5-1 to TRBJ1-1; 9 bases map to TRBD1. V shed 4 bases, J shed 9 bases, and the junction held 10 bases outside the gene matches. Germline CDR1 and CDR2: SGHRS and YFSETQ. The CDR3 is 14 amino acids. The CDR3 loop reads CASSPGQGHGQAFF. In DNA, the CDR3 is TGCGCCAGCAGCCCTGGACAGGGGCACGGGCAAGCTTTCTTT.

The V and J genes are TRBV18 and TRBJ2-3; D assignment may be TRBD1 or TRBD2 (5 bases each). Per germline, CDR1 KGHSH and CDR2 LQKENI. Trimming left V 3 bases short and J 2 bases short, with 12 bases between. This CDR3 is built from 15 residues. The CDR3 DNA follows: TGTGCCAGCTCACCGTATTGGGGGAACACAGATACGCAGTATTTT. As protein: CASSPYWGNTDTQYF.

The chain carries TRBV7-2 and TRBJ1-5; a possible D gene is TRBD1 (5 bases). V was cut by 6 bases and J by 0 bases, with 12 bases left in between. Germline assignment: CDR1 SGHTA and CDR2 FQGNSA. This CDR3 has 15 amino acids. The CDR3 DNA is TGTGCCAGCAGTGGGGCACCTCTTAGCAATCAGCCCCAGCATTTT. Translation gives CASSGAPLSNQPQHF.

V and J are TRBV7-2 and TRBJ2-7; no reliable D call. Deletions cut 5 bases from V and 6 bases from J, with 20 bases between. The CDR3 runs 15 residues. Germline values: CDR1 SGHTA, CDR2 FQGNSA. This CDR3 is CASSLGRHSVLEQYF. CDR3 nucleotide sequence: TGTGCCAGCAGCCTAGGCCGGCACAGCGTCCTCGAGCAGTACTTC.

The CDR3 DNA follows: TGTGCCAGCAGCACCGGGACAGAAGCCTACGAGCAGTACTTC. This codes for CASSTGTEAYEQYF. This chain uses TRBV6-5 with TRBJ2-7; 7 bases map to TRBD1. This CDR3 has 14 amino acids. J lost 2 bases, V lost 6 bases, and 7 bases had no gene match. Germline CDR1 MNHEY, CDR2 SVGAGI.

The chain recombines TRBV24-1 with TRBJ2-5, with D uncertain. Per the germline V gene, CDR1 is KGHDR and CDR2 is SFDVKD. Trimming pared 4 bases from V and 4 bases from J, leaving 3 bases between. The CDR3 is 11 residues long. The CDR3 spells CATSEGETQYF. The CDR3 DNA follows: TGTGCCACCAGTGAGGGAGAGACCCAGTACTTC.

This rearrangement joins TRBV9 to TRBJ2-2, with TRBD2 matching over 10 bases. Germline V lookup: CDR1 SGDLS, CDR2 YYNGEE. J gave up 5 bases and V 6 bases, and 10 bases lay outside the gene matches. CDR3 length: 16 amino acids. Here the CDR3 reads CASNPAGGPGTGELFF. CDR3 nucleotides: TGTGCCAGCAACCCAGCGGGGGGGCCGGGGACCGGGGAGCTGTTTTTT.

V is TRBV18 and J is TRBJ2-5; D remains unclear. The V end was cut by 3 bases, the J end by 3 bases, with 14 bases between. CDR1 and CDR2 (germline): KGHSH, LQKENI. This CDR3 contains 15 residues. CDR3 sequence (DNA): TGTGCCAGCTCACCCCCCGAGACACGCGAAGAGACCCAGTACTTC. Translation gives CASSPPETREETQYF.

The chain recombines TRBV3-1 with TRBJ2-7, with a tentative D call TRBD2 (6 bases). Trimming cost V 4 bases and J 3 bases, with 13 bases left between them. Per germline, CDR1 LGHDT and CDR2 YNNKEL (reference sequence). CDR3 length equals 14 residues. The CDR3 protein is CASSPGRRNYEQYF. CDR3 sequence (DNA): TGTGCCAGCAGCCCGGGGAGGCGAAACTACGAGCAGTACTTC.

The chain carries TRBV11-2 and TRBJ2-7; D tentatively reads TRBD1 or TRBD2 (5 bases each). Between the trimmed V and J ends, which lost 5 bases and 3 bases, there was a span of 11 bases. CDR3 size: 13 residues. CDR1 and CDR2 (germline): SGHAT, FQNNGV. CDR3 in amino acids: CASSRTRDYEQYF. CDR3 DNA: TGTGCCAGCAGCCGGACACGGGACTACGAGCAGTACTTC.